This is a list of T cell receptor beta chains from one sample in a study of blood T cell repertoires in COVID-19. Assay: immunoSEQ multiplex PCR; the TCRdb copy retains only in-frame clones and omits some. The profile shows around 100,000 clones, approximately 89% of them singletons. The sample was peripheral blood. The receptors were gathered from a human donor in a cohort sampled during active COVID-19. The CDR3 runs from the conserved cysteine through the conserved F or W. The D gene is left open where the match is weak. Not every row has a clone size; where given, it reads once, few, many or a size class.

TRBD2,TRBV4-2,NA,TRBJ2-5,TGTGCCAGCAGCCAAGATTGGGTAATAGGGCTAGCGGGGGGGGTGCAAGAGACCCAGTACTTC,CASSQDWVIGLAGGVQETQYF
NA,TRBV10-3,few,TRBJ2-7,TGTGCCATCAGTGAGTATGGCCAGGGGAAAGTCAACGAGCAGTACTTC,CAISEYGQGKVNEQYF
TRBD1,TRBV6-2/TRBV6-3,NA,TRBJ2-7,TGTGCCAGCAGCCCCCAGGACAGGGGAGCCGAGCAGTACTTC,CASSPQDRGAEQYF
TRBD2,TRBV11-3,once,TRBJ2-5,TGTGCCAGCAGCCCAAACCGGGGAGGGGACCAGGAGACCCAGTACTTC,CASSPNRGGDQETQYF
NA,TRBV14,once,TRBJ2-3,TGTGCCAGCAGCCCTACTAGAGATACGCAGTATTTT,CASSPTRDTQYF
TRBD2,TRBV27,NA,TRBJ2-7,TGTGCCAGCAGTTTAACGGGACTATCCCTCTACGAGCAGTACTTC,CASSLTGLSLYEQYF
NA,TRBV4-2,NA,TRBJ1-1,TGTGCCAGCAGCCTACCCGGGGCTGAAGCTTTCTTT,CASSLPGAEAFF
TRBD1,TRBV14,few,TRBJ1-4,TGTGCCAGCAGCCAGAGAAACAGGGGGCATCCAACTAATGAAAAACTGTTTTTT,CASSQRNRGHPTNEKLFF
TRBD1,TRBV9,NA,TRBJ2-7,TGTGCCAGCAGCGTAGCAGGACAGGGGGCCGGGGAGCAGTACTTC,CASSVAGQGAGEQYF
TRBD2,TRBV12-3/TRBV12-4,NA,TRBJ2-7,TGTGCTAGCAGTTTAGGACTAGCGGACAGGAACTTC,CASSLGLADRNF
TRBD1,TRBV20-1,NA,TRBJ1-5,TGCAGTGCTAGTCGACAGGGCCGAGGGCAGCCCCAGCATTTT,CSASRQGRGQPQHF
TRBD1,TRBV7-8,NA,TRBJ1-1,TGTGCCAGCAGCTCAATTCGGGACAGGGAAGCTTTCTTT,CASSSIRDREAFF
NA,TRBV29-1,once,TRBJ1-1,TGCAGCGTTTGGGGGGTGAACACTGAAGCTTTCTTT,CSVWGVNTEAFF
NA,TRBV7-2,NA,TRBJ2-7,TGTGCCAGCAGCCCGGAGGTTGACGTCTACGAGCAGTACTTC,CASSPEVDVYEQYF
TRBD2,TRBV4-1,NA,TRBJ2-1,TGCGCCAGCAGCCAAAACGGAGGCGGGGGGGGTGAGCAGTTCTTC,CASSQNGGGGGEQFF
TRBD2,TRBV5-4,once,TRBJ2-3,TGTGCCAGCAGCCCCGGTGGCAGCGGGGGGGGCGATACGCAGTATTTT,CASSPGGSGGGDTQYF
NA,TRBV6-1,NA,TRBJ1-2,TGTGCCAGCAGTGAAAAAGGGGTGTTTAACTATGGCTACACCTTC,CASSEKGVFNYGYTF
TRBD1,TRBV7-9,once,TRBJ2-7,TGTGCCAGCAGCAAACCCTGGGGACAGGACCGAGCCTACGAGCAGTACTTC,CASSKPWGQDRAYEQYF
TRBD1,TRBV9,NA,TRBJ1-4,TGTGCCAGCAGCTTTACATCAACAGGGGCCCTTAATGAAAAACTGTTTTTT,CASSFTSTGALNEKLFF
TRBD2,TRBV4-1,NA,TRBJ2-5,TGCGCCAGCAGCCTCCTCCCCCATATGGGAGGGTTGGAGACCCAGTACTTC,CASSLLPHMGGLETQYF
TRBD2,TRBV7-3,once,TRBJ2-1,TGTGCCAGCAGCTTATCGGGTAGCGGGAGGGCCCGCACCTACAATGAGCAGTTCTTC,CASSLSGSGRARTYNEQFF
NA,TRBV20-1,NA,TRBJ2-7,TGCAGTGCTAGGTTGGGGCGAGGGCAGTACTTC,CSARLGRGQYF
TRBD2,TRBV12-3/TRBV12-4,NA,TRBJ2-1,TGTGCCAGCAGACCCCGGGGGGGGAATGAGCAGTTCTTC,CASRPRGGNEQFF
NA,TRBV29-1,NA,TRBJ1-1,TGCAGCGTTGATCCGGGGTTTGGTGAAGCTTTCTTT,CSVDPGFGEAFF
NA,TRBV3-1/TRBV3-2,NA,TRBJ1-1,TGTGCCAGCAGCCAAGTTCCAGGTGTCACTGAAGCTTTCTTT,CASSQVPGVTEAFF
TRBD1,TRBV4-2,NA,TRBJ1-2,TGTGCCAGCAGCCAAGTCCAGGGGGGTAATAACTATGGCTACACCTTC,CASSQVQGGNNYGYTF
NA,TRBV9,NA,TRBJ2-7,TGTGCCAGCAGCGAGGGACTTCTGAGCTCCTACGAGCAGTACTTC,CASSEGLLSSYEQYF
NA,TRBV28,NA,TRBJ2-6,TGTGCCAGCAGACAGACTGGGGCCAACGTCCTGACTTTC,CASRQTGANVLTF
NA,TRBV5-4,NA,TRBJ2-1,TGTGCCAGCAGCCCGAAGGGAGACTACAATGAGCAGTTCTTC,CASSPKGDYNEQFF
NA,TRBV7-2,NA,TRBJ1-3,TGTGCCAGCAGCTTAACCCGGGAACTTGGAAACACCATATATTTT,CASSLTRELGNTIYF
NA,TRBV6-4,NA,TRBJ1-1,TGTGCCAGCAGTGACCAAACAGGGCTTCAAGCTTTCTTT,CASSDQTGLQAFF
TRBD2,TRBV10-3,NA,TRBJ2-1,TGTGCCATCAGTGGGACTAGCGGGATGACCTACAATGAGCAGTTCTTC,CAISGTSGMTYNEQFF
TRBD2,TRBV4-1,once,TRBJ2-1,TGCGCCAGCAGCCAAGCCATGGGACTAGATAATGAGCAGTTCTTC,CASSQAMGLDNEQFF
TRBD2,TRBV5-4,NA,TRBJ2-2,TGTGCCAGCAGCCGATTAAGCGGGAGGACCACCGGGGAGCTGTTTTTT,CASSRLSGRTTGELFF
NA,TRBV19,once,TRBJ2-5,TGTGCCAGTAGGCAGGGTATGAAGGTCGAGACCCAGTACTTC,CASRQGMKVETQYF
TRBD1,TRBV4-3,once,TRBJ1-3,TGCGCCAGCAGCCAGGACAGGGACCTGAGAGGAAACACCATATATTTT,CASSQDRDLRGNTIYF
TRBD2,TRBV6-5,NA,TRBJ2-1,TGTGCCAGCACCGACCCGGGACTAGCGACTAAGCAGTTCTTC,CASTDPGLATKQFF